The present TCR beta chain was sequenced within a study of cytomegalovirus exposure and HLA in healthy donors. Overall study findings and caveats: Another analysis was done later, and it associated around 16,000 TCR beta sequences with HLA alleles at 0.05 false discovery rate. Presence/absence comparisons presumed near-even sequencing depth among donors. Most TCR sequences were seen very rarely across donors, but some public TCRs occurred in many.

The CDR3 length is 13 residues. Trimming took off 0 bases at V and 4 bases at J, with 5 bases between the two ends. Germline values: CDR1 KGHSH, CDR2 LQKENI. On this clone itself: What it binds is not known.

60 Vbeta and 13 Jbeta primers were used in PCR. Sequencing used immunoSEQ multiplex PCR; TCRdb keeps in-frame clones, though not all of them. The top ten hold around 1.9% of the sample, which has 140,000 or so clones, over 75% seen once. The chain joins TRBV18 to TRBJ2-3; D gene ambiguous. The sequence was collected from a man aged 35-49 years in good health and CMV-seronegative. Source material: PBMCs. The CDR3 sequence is CASSPPSPDTQYF. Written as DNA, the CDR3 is TGTGCCAGCTCACCACCGAGTCCAGATACGCAGTATTTT. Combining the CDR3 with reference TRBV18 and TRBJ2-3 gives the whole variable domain NAGVMQNPRHLVRRRGQEARLRCSPMKGHSHVYWYRQLPEEGLKFMVYLQKENIIDESGMPKERFSAEFPKEGPSILRIQQVVRGDSAAYFCASSPPSPDTQYFGPGTRLTVL.